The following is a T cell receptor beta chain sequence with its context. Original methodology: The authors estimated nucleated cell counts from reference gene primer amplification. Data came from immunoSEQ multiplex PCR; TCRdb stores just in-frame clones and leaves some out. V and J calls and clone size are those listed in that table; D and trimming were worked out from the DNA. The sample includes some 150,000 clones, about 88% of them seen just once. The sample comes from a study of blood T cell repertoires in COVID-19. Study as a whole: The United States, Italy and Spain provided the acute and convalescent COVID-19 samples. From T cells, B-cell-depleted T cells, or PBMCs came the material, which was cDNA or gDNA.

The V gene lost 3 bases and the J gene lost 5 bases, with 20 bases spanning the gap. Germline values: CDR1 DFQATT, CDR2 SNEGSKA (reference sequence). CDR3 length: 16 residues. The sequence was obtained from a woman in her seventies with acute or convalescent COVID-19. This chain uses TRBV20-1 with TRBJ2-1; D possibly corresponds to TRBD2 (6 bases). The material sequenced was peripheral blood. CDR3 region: CSASGLTRRPNNEQFF. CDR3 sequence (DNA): TGCAGTGCTAGTGGGTTGACTAGACGGCCCAACAATGAGCAGTTCTTC.